This is a list of T cell receptor beta chains from one sample in a study of T-cell memory formation after mild COVID-19. TCRdb analysed the 5' RACE reads with MiXCR anew, one entry per CDR3 protein. The sample includes 120,000 or so distinct CDR3 sequences, over 15% of them seen just once. Sequencing input: PBMCs or a T cell subset sorted from them (not recorded which). These receptors all stem from a man aged 18 to 29 who had mild COVID-19 (a few samples of this study predate the infection). Cell type and time point are not known. The CDR3 runs from the conserved cysteine through the conserved F or W. Each record gives: CDR3 protein, V gene, J gene.

cdr3_aa: CASSYSTGRAYGYTF
v_call: TRBV6-5
j_call: TRBJ1-2

cdr3_aa: CASSPSGAWRNTQYF
v_call: TRBV6-4
j_call: TRBJ2-3

cdr3_aa: CASSYYGLAGRDTQYF
v_call: TRBV6-5
j_call: TRBJ2-3

cdr3_aa: CSVGGRLQTQYF
v_call: TRBV29-1
j_call: TRBJ2-5

cdr3_aa: CSARQGLGKQFF
v_call: TRBV20-1
j_call: TRBJ2-1

cdr3_aa: CASSRLGGGGQPQHF
v_call: TRBV12-3/TRBV12-4
j_call: TRBJ1-5

cdr3_aa: CASSPRGYNEQFF
v_call: TRBV11-2
j_call: TRBJ2-1

cdr3_aa: CASSGGGSTDTQYF
v_call: TRBV28
j_call: TRBJ2-3

cdr3_aa: CASSQDLRETQYF
v_call: TRBV4-3
j_call: TRBJ2-5

cdr3_aa: CSARGQNPSQHF
v_call: TRBV20-1
j_call: TRBJ1-5

cdr3_aa: CASSHLFGDQPQHF
v_call: TRBV4-2
j_call: TRBJ1-5

cdr3_aa: CSASPSSGGADTQYF
v_call: TRBV20-1
j_call: TRBJ2-3

cdr3_aa: CASSHQGGDTQYF
v_call: TRBV14
j_call: TRBJ2-3

cdr3_aa: CASSPSLLGVQETQYF
v_call: TRBV7-3
j_call: TRBJ2-5

cdr3_aa: CASSRLMVDTEAFF
v_call: TRBV4-1
j_call: TRBJ1-1

cdr3_aa: CASRETPGAYEQYF
v_call: TRBV5-1
j_call: TRBJ2-7

cdr3_aa: CASSQGAGDINEQFF
v_call: TRBV3-1
j_call: TRBJ2-1

cdr3_aa: CASSAQKATEQFF
v_call: TRBV19
j_call: TRBJ2-1

cdr3_aa: CASSASGTRVTDTQYF
v_call: TRBV9
j_call: TRBJ2-3

cdr3_aa: CSGHRGGLDTDTQYF
v_call: TRBV20-1
j_call: TRBJ2-3

cdr3_aa: CASSRTGNTEAFF
v_call: TRBV12-3/TRBV12-4
j_call: TRBJ1-1

cdr3_aa: CASSSPLRGGGTAGELFF
v_call: TRBV7-6
j_call: TRBJ2-2

cdr3_aa: CASSFEQMGEQYF
v_call: TRBV27
j_call: TRBJ2-7

cdr3_aa: CASSFGPSTQPQHF
v_call: TRBV7-2
j_call: TRBJ1-5

cdr3_aa: CASSFRIGRSYNSPLHF
v_call: TRBV12-3/TRBV12-4
j_call: TRBJ1-6

cdr3_aa: CASSQESPPSTDTQYF
v_call: TRBV4-1
j_call: TRBJ2-3

cdr3_aa: CASSIFGKSSYNEQFF
v_call: TRBV19
j_call: TRBJ2-1

cdr3_aa: CASSNPHDREGPKETQYF
v_call: TRBV19
j_call: TRBJ2-5

cdr3_aa: CASSLMFSGGYEQYF
v_call: TRBV5-1
j_call: TRBJ2-7

cdr3_aa: CASSQVGQGGETQYF
v_call: TRBV4-3
j_call: TRBJ2-5

cdr3_aa: CASSLAYGHYGYTF
v_call: TRBV5-8
j_call: TRBJ1-2

cdr3_aa: CAIAFSDSEQFF
v_call: TRBV10-3
j_call: TRBJ2-1

cdr3_aa: CASSRDRGLAPLHF
v_call: TRBV7-6
j_call: TRBJ1-6

cdr3_aa: CASSLGVAYEQYF
v_call: TRBV7-2
j_call: TRBJ2-7

cdr3_aa: CASSLDRGDTGELFF
v_call: TRBV5-1
j_call: TRBJ2-2

cdr3_aa: CASSLKTGGERTEAFF
v_call: TRBV5-5
j_call: TRBJ1-1

cdr3_aa: CATSRGEGTYEQYF
v_call: TRBV15
j_call: TRBJ2-7

cdr3_aa: CASSYRDRWPYNEQFF
v_call: TRBV6-2/TRBV6-3
j_call: TRBJ2-1

cdr3_aa: CASSLSGGRETQYF
v_call: TRBV12-3/TRBV12-4
j_call: TRBJ2-5

cdr3_aa: CASSLEDRATEAFF
v_call: TRBV12-3/TRBV12-4
j_call: TRBJ1-1

cdr3_aa: CASSQEVGTGGYTF
v_call: TRBV4-2
j_call: TRBJ1-2

cdr3_aa: CARSSIGYQETQYF
v_call: TRBV18
j_call: TRBJ2-5

cdr3_aa: CASSLGPGLGTEAFF
v_call: TRBV7-2
j_call: TRBJ1-1

cdr3_aa: CASSYRITSGGALNTQYF
v_call: TRBV6-6
j_call: TRBJ2-3

cdr3_aa: CASSEIGGNTEAFF
v_call: TRBV7-9
j_call: TRBJ1-1

cdr3_aa: CASSRNRDYGYTF
v_call: TRBV7-9
j_call: TRBJ1-2

cdr3_aa: CASSSQGQGADTQYF
v_call: TRBV6-2/TRBV6-3
j_call: TRBJ2-3

cdr3_aa: CSVEPGAVNEQFF
v_call: TRBV29-1
j_call: TRBJ2-1

cdr3_aa: CASSPWTGSGETQYF
v_call: TRBV12-3/TRBV12-4
j_call: TRBJ2-5

cdr3_aa: CASSVDTSGNTIYF
v_call: TRBV5-1
j_call: TRBJ1-3

cdr3_aa: CASSLDGWAKNIQYF
v_call: TRBV5-1
j_call: TRBJ2-4

cdr3_aa: CASSLRGLIRTSTDTQYF
v_call: TRBV7-2
j_call: TRBJ2-3

cdr3_aa: CASSSPTGGLSYNEQFF
v_call: TRBV7-2
j_call: TRBJ2-1